These 14 T cell receptor beta chains share one sample of origin, sequenced in a study of early T cells in non-severe SARS-CoV-2 infection. TCRdb passed the 5' RACE reads through MiXCR, listing each CDR3 protein once. Among about 77,000 distinct CDR3 sequences listed, 5% were seen once. The source was whole blood, collected at baseline. The receptors stem from an adult who was a healthcare worker with PCR-confirmed SARS-CoV-2 infection or an uninfected control (not recorded which).

To note about this clonotype: This clone may be a read error of a much larger clone one base away. The J gene is TRBJ2-1, the V gene TRBV25-1; 8 nucleotides agree with TRBD1. The CDR3 loop spans 15 amino acids. CDR1 is MGHDK and CDR2 is SYGVNS in the germline V gene. This chain's CDR3 is CANSEGRGLWNEQFF. The CDR3 coding sequence is TGTGCCAACAGTGAAGGCAGGGGGCTGTGGAATGAGCAGTTCTTC.

Many counts were recorded for this clonotype. V and J are TRBV18 and TRBJ1-1; D not certain. Trimming cost V 1 base and J 7 bases, with 10 bases left between them. This CDR3 region has 13 residues. Germline assignment: CDR1 KGHSH and CDR2 LQKENI. The CDR3 loop is CASSPLETREAFF. The CDR3 DNA is TGTGCCAGCTCACCACTGGAGACTCGTGAAGCTTTCTTT. Using reference TRBV18 and TRBJ1-1 for the parts outside the CDR3, the full variable domain is NAGVMQNPRHLVRRRGQEARLRCSPMKGHSHVYWYRQLPEEGLKFMVYLQKENIIDESGMPKERFSAEFPKEGPSILRIQQVVRGDSAAYFCASSPLETREAFFGQGTRLTVV.

The V call is TRBV7-9, the J call TRBJ2-7, with 8 bases that match TRBD1. This CDR3 region has 14 residues. V trimming: 3 bases; J trimming: 2 bases; junction bases outside the gene matches: 3. Germline V gives CDR1 SEHNR, CDR2 FQNEAQ (reference sequence). Here the CDR3 DNA reads TGTGCCAGCAGCTTCCAGGGGGCGGCCTACGAGCAGTACTTC. Protein sequence: CASSFQGAAYEQYF.

This chain links TRBV5-1 with TRBJ2-2, with D maybe TRBD2 (7 bases). This CDR3 has 15 residues. The V and J ends lost 7 bases and 0 bases respectively, with 13 bases between them. CDR1 and CDR2 (germline): SGHRS, YFSETQ. CDR3 in amino acids: CASGRGNPNTGELFF. The DNA for the CDR3 is TGCGCCAGCGGGAGGGGGAACCCGAACACCGGGGAGCTGTTTTTT. Full variable domain (rest looked up from reference TRBV5-1 and TRBJ2-2): KAGVTQTPRYLIKTRGQQVTLSCSPISGHRSVSWYQQTPGQGLQFLFEYFSETQRNKGNFPGRFSGRQFSNSRSEMNVSTLELGDSALYLCASGRGNPNTGELFFGEGSRLTVL.

This clonotype was seen many times. This sequence joins TRBV19 and TRBJ2-1; TRBD2 aligns across 13 bases. The CDR3 is made up of 18 amino acids. From germline, CDR1 is LNHDA and CDR2 SQIVND (reference sequence). The ends lost 0 bases at V and 8 bases at J; junction bases unmatched: 10. The CDR3 DNA sequence: TGTGCCAGTAGTATAGATCTCGGACTAGCGGGAGAAACCGATGAGCAGTTCTTC. Its translation: CASSIDLGLAGETDEQFF.

This clonotype showed up many times. The V gene is TRBV29-1, the J gene TRBJ2-3; D may match TRBD1 or TRBD2 (5 bases each). The CDR3 totals 14 residues. CDR1 and CDR2 from the germline V gene are SQVTM and ANQGSEA. The V gene lost 5 bases and the J gene lost 2 bases, with 14 bases spanning the gap. Written as DNA, the CDR3 is TGCAGCGTTCCCCGGGACGGCATCACAGATACGCAGTATTTT. As protein: CSVPRDGITDTQYF.

Many counts were recorded for this clonotype. V is TRBV11-3 and J is TRBJ2-2; 8 bases fit TRBD1. The CDR3 totals 14 residues. J lost 4 bases, V lost 3 bases, and 1 base had no gene match. Germline V gene sequence: CDR1 SGHNT, CDR2 YENEEA. The CDR3 here is CASSFTGGTGELFF. In nucleotides, the CDR3 is TGTGCCAGCAGCTTCACAGGGGGCACCGGGGAGCTGTTTTTT.

The rearrangement uses TRBV28 and TRBJ2-7, with TRBD1 matching 9 bases. The CDR3 has 13 amino acids. Trimming removed 11 bases from V and 0 bases from J; junction bases left unmatched: 5. The V gene's germline CDR1 is MDHEN and CDR2 SYDVKM. As DNA, the CDR3 is TGTGCCTCTGGGGACAGGGACTCCTACGAGCAGTACTTC. It specifies CASGDRDSYEQYF. The full variable domain, in which reference TRBV28 and TRBJ2-7 provide the parts outside the CDR3, is DVKVTQSSRYLVKRTGEKVFLECVQDMDHENMFWYRQDPGLGLRLIYFSYDVKMKEKGDIPEGYSVSREKKERFSLILESASTNQTSMYLCASGDRDSYEQYFGPGTRLTVT.

At least ten counts were recorded for this clonotype. The V and J genes are TRBV18 and TRBJ1-6, with D uncertain. The CDR3 has 14 residues. Trimming left V 3 bases short and J 8 bases short, with 11 bases between. The germline V gene has CDR1 KGHSH and CDR2 LQKENI. The CDR3 DNA sequence: TGTGCCAGCTCACCGGCGGGGAGGGATTCACCCCTCCACTTT. Translated, it gives CASSPAGRDSPLHF.

This clonotype was seen ten or more times. CDR3 DNA: TGTGCCAGCAGTTTCCTTGGACAGCCCTTGGGGTACTTC. Amino acid sequence: CASSFLGQPLGYF. V and J are TRBV28 and TRBJ2-7, with D perhaps TRBD1 (6 bases). The V end lost 3 bases, the J end lost 12 bases, and 18 bases lay between the germline ends. Germline values: CDR1 MDHEN, CDR2 SYDVKM. This CDR3 has 13 amino acids.

The rearrangement links TRBV29-1 to TRBJ1-2; tentative D call: TRBD1 (5 bases). CDR1 is SQVTM, CDR2 ANQGSEA, per germline. The CDR3 is 13 amino acids. The V and J ends lost 7 bases and 5 bases respectively, with 17 bases between them. CDR3 sequence (DNA): TGCAGCGCCAGGGATCCCGCAGGGTATGGCTACACCTTC. Translation: CSARDPAGYGYTF.

This clonotype was seen repeatedly, ten times or more. The gene calls are TRBV19 and TRBJ2-3; no clear D. Germline-derived CDR1 and CDR2 are LNHDA and SQIVND (reference sequence). V lost 2 bases and J lost 9, with 12 bases in between. This CDR3 region has 13 residues. CDR3 DNA sequence: TGTGCCAGTAGTATACGACGCGCGTTGACGCAGTATTTT. Translation gives CASSIRRALTQYF.

The chain's CDR3 is CASSLGARKQFF. CDR3 coding DNA: TGTGCCAGCAGCTTAGGAGCAAGAAAGCAGTTCTTC. This chain links TRBV7-2 with TRBJ2-1, with D unresolved. CDR3 length equals 12 residues. CDR1 and CDR2 (germline): SGHTA, FQGNSA. V lost 1 base to trimming and J lost 11 bases, with 9 bases between them.

Ten or more counts support this clonotype. The V call is TRBV12-3 or TRBV12-4, the J call TRBJ1-6; 7 positions match TRBD1. The CDR3 length is 14 residues. V shed 6 bases, J shed 7 bases, and the junction held 6 bases outside the gene matches. The DNA for the CDR3 is TGTGCCAGCAGCTCTGCAGGGGGAAATTCACCCCTCCACTTT. Its translation: CASSSAGGNSPLHF.